This TCR beta chain was obtained from a study of shared clonotypes between healthy human individuals. Study background: Participating donors consisted of a couple of women and a few men aged 18 to 49.

V dropped 8 bases and J dropped 1 base, with 12 bases sitting between them. CDR1 and CDR2 (germline): MDHEN, SYDVKM. The CDR3 consists of 14 residues. Some clones are missing from TCRdb's copy, which holds only in-frame ones; the method was immunoSEQ multiplex PCR. The table has approximately 1.9 million clones, around 93% seen once; the top ten hold 1.5% to 2%. CD45RO-negative cells were positively selected for CCR7, leaving out terminally differentiated effector memory CD45RA+ cells. As concerns this clone: The sample contains more than one DNA sequence encoding this CDR3.

The chain links TRBV28 to TRBJ2-1; no firm D call. This clonotype originated in a man aged 18 to 30 in good health. Some clones in this sample may be carry-over from other donors' samples. The source material was naive CD8+ T cells from PBMCs. The chain's CDR3 is CASRPTSSYNEQFF. DNA of the CDR3: TGTGCCAGCCGACCTACCTCATCCTACAATGAGCAGTTCTTC.